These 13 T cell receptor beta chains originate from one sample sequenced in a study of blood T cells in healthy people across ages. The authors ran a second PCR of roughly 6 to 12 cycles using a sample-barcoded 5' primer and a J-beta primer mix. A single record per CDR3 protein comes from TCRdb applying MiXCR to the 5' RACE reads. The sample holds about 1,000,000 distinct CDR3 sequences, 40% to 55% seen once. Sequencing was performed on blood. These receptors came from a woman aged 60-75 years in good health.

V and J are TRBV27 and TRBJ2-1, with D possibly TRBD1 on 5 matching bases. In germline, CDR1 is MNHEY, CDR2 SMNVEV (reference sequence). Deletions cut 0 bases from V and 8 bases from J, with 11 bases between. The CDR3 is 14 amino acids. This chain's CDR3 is CASSLSDTRDEQFF. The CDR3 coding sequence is TGTGCCAGCAGTTTATCGGACACGCGCGATGAGCAGTTCTTC.

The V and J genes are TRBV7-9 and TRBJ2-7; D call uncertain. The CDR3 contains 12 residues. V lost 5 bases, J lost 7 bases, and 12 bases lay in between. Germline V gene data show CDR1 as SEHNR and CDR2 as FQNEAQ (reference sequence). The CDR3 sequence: CASSPRFDEQYF. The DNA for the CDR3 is TGTGCCAGCAGCCCTCGATTTGATGAGCAGTACTTC. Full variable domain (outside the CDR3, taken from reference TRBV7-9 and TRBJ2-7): DTGVSQNPRHKITKRGQNVTFRCDPISEHNRLYWYRQTLGQGPEFLTYFQNEAQLEKSRLLSDRFSAERPKGSFSTLEIQRTEQGDSAMYLCASSPRFDEQYFGPGTRLTVT.

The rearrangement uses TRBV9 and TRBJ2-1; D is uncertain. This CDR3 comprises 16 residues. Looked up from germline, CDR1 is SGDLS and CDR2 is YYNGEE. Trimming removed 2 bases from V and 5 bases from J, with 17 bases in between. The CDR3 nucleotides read TGTGCCAGCAGCGTTCTCCGACCTGAGGTACACAATGAGCAGTTCTTC. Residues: CASSVLRPEVHNEQFF.

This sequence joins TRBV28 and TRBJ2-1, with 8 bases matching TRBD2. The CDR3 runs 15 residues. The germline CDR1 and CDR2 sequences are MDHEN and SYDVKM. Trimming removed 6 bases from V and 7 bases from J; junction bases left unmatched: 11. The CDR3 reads CASSPGGGQGNEQFF. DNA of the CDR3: TGTGCCAGCAGCCCCGGGGGGGGGCAGGGGAATGAGCAGTTCTTC.

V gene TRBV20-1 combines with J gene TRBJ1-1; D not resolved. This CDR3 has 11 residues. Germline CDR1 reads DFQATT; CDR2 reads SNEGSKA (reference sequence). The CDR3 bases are TGCAGAGCCGGCCCCCTTAATGAAGCTTTCTTT. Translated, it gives CRAGPLNEAFF.

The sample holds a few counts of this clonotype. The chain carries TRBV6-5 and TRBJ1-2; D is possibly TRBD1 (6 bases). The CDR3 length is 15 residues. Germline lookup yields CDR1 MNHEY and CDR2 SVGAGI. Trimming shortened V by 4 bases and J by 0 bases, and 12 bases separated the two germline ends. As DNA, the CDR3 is TGTGCCAGCAGTTGGACAGAGGGAGCTAACTATGGCTACACCTTC. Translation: CASSWTEGANYGYTF.

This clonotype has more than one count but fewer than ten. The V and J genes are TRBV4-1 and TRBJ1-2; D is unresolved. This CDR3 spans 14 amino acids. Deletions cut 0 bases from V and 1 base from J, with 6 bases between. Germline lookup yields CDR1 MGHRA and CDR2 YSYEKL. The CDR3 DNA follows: TGCGCCAGCAGCCAAGATGGATATAACTATGGCTACACCTTC. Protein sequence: CASSQDGYNYGYTF.

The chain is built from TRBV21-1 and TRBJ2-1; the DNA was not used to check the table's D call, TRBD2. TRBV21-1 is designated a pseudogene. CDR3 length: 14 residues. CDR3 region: CAIRAGEVGDEQFF. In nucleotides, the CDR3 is TGCGCCATCCGAGCGGGAGAAGTCGGCGATGAGCAGTTCTTC.

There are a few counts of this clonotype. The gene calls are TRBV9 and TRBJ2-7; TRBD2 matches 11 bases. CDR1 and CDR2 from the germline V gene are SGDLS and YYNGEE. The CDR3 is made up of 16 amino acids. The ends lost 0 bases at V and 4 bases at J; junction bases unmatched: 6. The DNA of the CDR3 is TGTGCCAGCAGCGTAGCTACGCCTAGCGGGAGGTACGAGCAGTACTTC. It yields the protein CASSVATPSGRYEQYF.

The CDR3 loop reads CASSFDGTSRIEQFF. In DNA form, the CDR3 reads TGTGCCAGCAGCTTCGACGGGACTAGTAGGATTGAGCAGTTCTTC. The chain is built from TRBV7-8 and TRBJ2-1; 8 bases are shared with TRBD2. Germline values: CDR1 SGHVS, CDR2 FQNEAQ. With 3 bases clipped from V and 9 bases from J, the junction kept 10 bases outside the gene matches. The CDR3 is 15 residues long. Full variable domain (outside the CDR3, taken from reference TRBV7-8 and TRBJ2-1): GAGVSQSPRYKVAKRGQDVALRCDPISGHVSLFWYQQALGQGPEFLTYFQNEAQLDKSGLPSDRFFAERPEGSVSTLKIQRTQQEDSAVYLCASSFDGTSRIEQFFGPGTRLTVL.

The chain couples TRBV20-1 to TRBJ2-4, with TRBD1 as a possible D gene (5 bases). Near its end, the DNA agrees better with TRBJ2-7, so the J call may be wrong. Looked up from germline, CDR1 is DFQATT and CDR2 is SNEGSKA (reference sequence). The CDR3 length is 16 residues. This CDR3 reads CSVETVRSASNYEQYF. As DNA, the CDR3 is TGCAGTGTTGAGACAGTTCGCAGCGCGAGCAACTACGAGCAGTACTTC.

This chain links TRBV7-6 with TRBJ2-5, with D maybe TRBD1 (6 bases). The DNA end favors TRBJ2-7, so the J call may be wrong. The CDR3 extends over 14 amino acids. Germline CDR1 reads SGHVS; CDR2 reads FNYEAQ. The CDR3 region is CASSLGTDPYEQYF. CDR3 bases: TGTGCCAGCAGCTTAGGGACAGACCCCTACGAGCAGTACTTC.

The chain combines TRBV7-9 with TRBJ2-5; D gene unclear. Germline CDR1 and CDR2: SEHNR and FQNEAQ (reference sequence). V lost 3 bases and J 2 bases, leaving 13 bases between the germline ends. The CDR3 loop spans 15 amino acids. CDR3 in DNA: TGTGCCAGCAGCTTGGCTCCAAGGACGCAAGAGACCCAGTACTTC. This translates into CASSLAPRTQETQYF.